The rows below give T cell receptor beta chains drawn from one sample of a study of cytotoxic CD8 clonotypes in ibrutinib-treated CLL. Sequencing was performed with immunoSEQ multiplex PCR; in TCRdb, only in-frame clones are kept and a portion is missing. The table has some 20,000 clones, around 79% seen once. This material consisted of PBMCs, taken before ibrutinib treatment. The origin of the receptors is a human donor with chronic lymphocytic leukemia. Both conserved end residues are part of each CDR3.

V	J	CDR3
TRBV7-9	TRBJ2-1	CASSHTSGIQFF
TRBV5-1	TRBJ2-7	CASSPRPGQGTYEQYF
TRBV6-5	TRBJ2-1	CASSYSSTSVNEQFF
TRBV27	TRBJ1-2	CASSFTLGGGYTF
TRBV6-1	TRBJ1-2	CASNPGDLWGYTF
TRBV18	TRBJ2-7	CASSPLPQGQGYEQYF
TRBV5-1	TRBJ1-5	CASSMGQGWSQPQHF
TRBV7-2	TRBJ2-2	CASSSRPLNTGELFF
TRBV6-5	TRBJ1-3	CASSYVAGNTIYF
TRBV28	TRBJ2-4	CASSPPSGDITLAKNIQYF
TRBV19	TRBJ2-7	CASSEQGYNEQYF
TRBV11-2	TRBJ1-3	CASSARTGFGNTIYF
TRBV7-9	TRBJ2-7	CASSLKQGPIYEQYF
TRBV28	TRBJ1-3	CASSLSTGFGNTIYF
TRBV11-2	TRBJ1-4	CASSFYTTNEKLFF
TRBV7-9	TRBJ1-5	CASSLAYGAFNQPQHF
TRBV30	TRBJ2-7	CAWSVLQGLSEQYF
TRBV7-9	TRBJ2-1	CASSFGLEYNEQFF
TRBV4-3	TRBJ2-1	CASARTRSYNEQFF
TRBV5-1	TRBJ2-7	CASSFFQYYEQYF
TRBV18	TRBJ1-5	CASSLRDTSSNQPQHF
TRBV19	TRBJ1-1	CASFIGNTEAFF
TRBV28	TRBJ1-1	CASSAGSVYLNTEAFF
TRBV30	TRBJ2-1	CAWSRGRGGDTEQFF
TRBV5-1	TRBJ1-1	CASSLNTVRGTEAFF
TRBV27	TRBJ2-7	CASSLCTSGGRPTHFYEQYF
TRBV28	TRBJ2-1	CASSLTASGRYYNEQFF
TRBV5-8	TRBJ1-5	CASSRGGPLNQPQHF
TRBV28	TRBJ1-1	CASSGPGDRGYATEAFF
TRBV18	TRBJ1-2	CASSPPSVANYGYTF
TRBV6-6	TRBJ2-1	CASSAPGLAENEQFF
TRBV19	TRBJ1-1	CASKTGRGAFF
TRBV7-2	TRBJ2-3	CASSPGLSRTDTQYF
TRBV7-2	TRBJ1-1	CASSWDSSSTEAFF
TRBV7-3	TRBJ1-2	CASSATGSGDYGYTF
TRBV6-5	TRBJ1-2	CASTYRQGKRDGYTF
TRBV30	TRBJ2-7	CAWSDVYEQYF
TRBV21-1	TRBJ2-5	CASGRGRADPTFGETQYF
TRBV5-1	TRBJ2-5	CASSLDSTSLETQYF
TRBV6-4	TRBJ1-2	CASSRGGIYGYTF
TRBV11-2	TRBJ1-1	CASSLTGDMYTEAFF
TRBV2	TRBJ1-4	CASKVIQGPVARNEKLFF
TRBV7-9	TRBJ2-3	CASSYQQGADTQYF
TRBV5-1	TRBJ2-1	CASSLGQGVGYNEQFF
TRBV5-8	TRBJ1-5	CASSITPSGPQHF
TRBV10-1	TRBJ1-1	CASSEGAGTEAFF
TRBV29-1	TRBJ2-3	CSGGWVRGTDTQYF
TRBV11-1	TRBJ2-1	CASSSGTGVWEEQFF
TRBV4-1	TRBJ1-1	CASSQADREAFF
TRBV7-3	TRBJ2-1	CASGTRSYNEQFF
TRBV11-3	TRBJ1-1	CASSLGADSEAFF
TRBV11-2	TRBJ2-1	CASKNWGSYNEQFF
TRBV4-1	TRBJ2-2	CASSQVGTSPTGELFF
TRBV5-1	TRBJ1-1	CASSTRTGGTEAFF
TRBV6-1	TRBJ2-3	CASSAGGQADTQYF
TRBV5-1	TRBJ2-3	CASATGSGTDTQYF
TRBV7-2	TRBJ1-4	CASSLLVTGQGVEKLFF
TRBV7-9	TRBJ2-5	CASSLITARGTQYF
TRBV4-2	TRBJ2-1	CASSPSYNEQFF
TRBV7-8	TRBJ2-3	CASSGGQGVRSSTDTQYF